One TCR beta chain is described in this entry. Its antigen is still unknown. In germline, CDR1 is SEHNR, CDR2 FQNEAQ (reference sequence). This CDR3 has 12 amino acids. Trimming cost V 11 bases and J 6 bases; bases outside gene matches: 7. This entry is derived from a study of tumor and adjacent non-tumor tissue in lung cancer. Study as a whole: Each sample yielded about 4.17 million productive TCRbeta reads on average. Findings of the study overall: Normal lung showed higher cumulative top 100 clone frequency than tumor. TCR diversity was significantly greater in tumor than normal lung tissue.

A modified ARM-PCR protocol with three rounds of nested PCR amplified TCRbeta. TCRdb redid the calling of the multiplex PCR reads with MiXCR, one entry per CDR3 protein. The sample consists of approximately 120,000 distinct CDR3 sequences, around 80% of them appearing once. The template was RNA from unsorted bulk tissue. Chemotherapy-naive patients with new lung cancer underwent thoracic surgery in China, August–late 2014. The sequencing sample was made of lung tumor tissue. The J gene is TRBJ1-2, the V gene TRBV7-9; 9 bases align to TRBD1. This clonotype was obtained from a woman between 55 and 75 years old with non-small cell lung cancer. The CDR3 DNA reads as TGTGCCGGTGGACAGGGGAATGATGGCTACACCTTC. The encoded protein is CAGGQGNDGYTF.